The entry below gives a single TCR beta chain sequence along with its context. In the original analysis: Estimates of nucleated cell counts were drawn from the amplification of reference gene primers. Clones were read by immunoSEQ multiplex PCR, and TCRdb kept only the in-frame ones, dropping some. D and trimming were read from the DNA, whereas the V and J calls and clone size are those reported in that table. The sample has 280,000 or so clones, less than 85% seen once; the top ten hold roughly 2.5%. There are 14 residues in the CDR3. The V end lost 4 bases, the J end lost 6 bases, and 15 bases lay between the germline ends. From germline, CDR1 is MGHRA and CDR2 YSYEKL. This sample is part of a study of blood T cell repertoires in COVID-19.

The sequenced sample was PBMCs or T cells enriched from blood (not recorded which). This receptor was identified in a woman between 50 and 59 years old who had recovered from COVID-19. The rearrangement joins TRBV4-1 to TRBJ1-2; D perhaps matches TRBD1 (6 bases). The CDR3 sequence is CASSREGQRDGYTF. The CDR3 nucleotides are TGCGCCAGCAGCCGTGAAGGACAGCGAGATGGCTACACCTTC.